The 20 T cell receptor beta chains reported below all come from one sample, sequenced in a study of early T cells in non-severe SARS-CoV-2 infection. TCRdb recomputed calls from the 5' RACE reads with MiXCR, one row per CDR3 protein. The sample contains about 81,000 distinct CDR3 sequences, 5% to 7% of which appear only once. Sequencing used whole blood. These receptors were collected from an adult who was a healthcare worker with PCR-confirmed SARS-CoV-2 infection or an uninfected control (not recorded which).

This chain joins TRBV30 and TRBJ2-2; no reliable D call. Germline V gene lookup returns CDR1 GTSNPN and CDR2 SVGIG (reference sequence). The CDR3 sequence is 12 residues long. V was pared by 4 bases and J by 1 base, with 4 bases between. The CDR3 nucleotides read TGTGCCTGGAATAAGAACACCGGGGAGCTGTTTTTT. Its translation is CAWNKNTGELFF.

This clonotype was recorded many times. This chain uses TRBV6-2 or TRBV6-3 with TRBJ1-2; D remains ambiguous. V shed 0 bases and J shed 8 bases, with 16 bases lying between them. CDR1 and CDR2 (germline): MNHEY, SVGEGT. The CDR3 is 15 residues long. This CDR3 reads CASSYSSYNSLGYTF. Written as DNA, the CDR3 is TGTGCCAGCAGTTACTCGTCGTATAACAGTCTGGGCTACACCTTC.

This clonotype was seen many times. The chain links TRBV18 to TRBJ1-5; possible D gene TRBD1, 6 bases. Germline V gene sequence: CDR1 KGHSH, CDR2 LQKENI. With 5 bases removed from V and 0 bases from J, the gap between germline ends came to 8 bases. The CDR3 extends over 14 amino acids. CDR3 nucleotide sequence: TGTGCCAGCTCAGGACAGAATAGCAATCAGCCCCAGCATTTT. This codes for CASSGQNSNQPQHF.

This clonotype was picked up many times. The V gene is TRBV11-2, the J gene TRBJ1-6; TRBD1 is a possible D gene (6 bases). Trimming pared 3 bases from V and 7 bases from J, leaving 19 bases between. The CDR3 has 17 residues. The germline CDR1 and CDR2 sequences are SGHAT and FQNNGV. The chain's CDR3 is CASSLGLGGGRNSPLHF. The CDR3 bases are TGTGCCAGCAGCTTGGGCCTAGGAGGGGGAAGGAATTCACCCCTCCACTTT.

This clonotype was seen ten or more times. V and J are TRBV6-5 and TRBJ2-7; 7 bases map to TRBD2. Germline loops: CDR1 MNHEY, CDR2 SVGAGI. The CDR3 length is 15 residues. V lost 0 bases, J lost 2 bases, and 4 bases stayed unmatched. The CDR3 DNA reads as TGTGCCAGCAGTTACTCACGGGAGGTAACCTACGAGCAGTACTTC. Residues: CASSYSREVTYEQYF.

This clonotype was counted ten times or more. This CDR3 reads CSVFKHLQETQYF. The CDR3 nucleotides read TGCAGCGTTTTTAAGCACCTGCAAGAGACCCAGTACTTC. The genes are TRBV29-1 and TRBJ2-5; no reliable D call. Germline V gene sequence: CDR1 SQVTM, CDR2 ANQGSEA. The V and J ends lost 5 bases and 2 bases respectively, with 12 bases between them. The CDR3 is 13 amino acids.

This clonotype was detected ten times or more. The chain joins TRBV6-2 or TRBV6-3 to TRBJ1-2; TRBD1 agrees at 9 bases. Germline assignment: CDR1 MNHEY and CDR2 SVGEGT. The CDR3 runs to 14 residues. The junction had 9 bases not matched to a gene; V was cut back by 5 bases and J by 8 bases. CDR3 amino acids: CASSQSGTGRGYTF. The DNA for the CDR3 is TGTGCCAGCAGTCAATCCGGGACAGGGAGAGGCTACACCTTC.

The CDR3 nucleotides are TGTGCCAGCAGCCCCATACGTGGGGTTGGCACCGGGGAGCTGTTTTTT. Translated: CASSPIRGVGTGELFF. The chain employs TRBV14 and TRBJ2-2; D unclear. The germline gives CDR1 SGHDN, CDR2 FVKESK. The CDR3 runs to 16 residues. The ends were cut back, 4 bases at V and 4 bases at J, with 16 bases in the middle.

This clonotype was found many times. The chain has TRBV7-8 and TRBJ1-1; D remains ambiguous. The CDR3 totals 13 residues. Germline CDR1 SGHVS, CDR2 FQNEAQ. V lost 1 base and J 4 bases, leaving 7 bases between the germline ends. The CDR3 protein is CASSLGRTTEAFF. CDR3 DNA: TGTGCCAGCAGCTTAGGACGGACCACTGAAGCTTTCTTT.

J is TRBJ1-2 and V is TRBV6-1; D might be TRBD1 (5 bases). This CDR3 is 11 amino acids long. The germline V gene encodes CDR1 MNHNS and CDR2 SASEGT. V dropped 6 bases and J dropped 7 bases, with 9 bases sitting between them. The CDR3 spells CASRDSFGYTF. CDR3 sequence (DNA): TGTGCCAGCAGAGACAGCTTTGGCTACACCTTC.

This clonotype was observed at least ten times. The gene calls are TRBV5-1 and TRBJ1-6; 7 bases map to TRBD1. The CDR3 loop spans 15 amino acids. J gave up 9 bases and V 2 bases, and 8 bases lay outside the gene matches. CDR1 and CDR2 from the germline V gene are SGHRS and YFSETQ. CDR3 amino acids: CASSFGQGVSSPLHF. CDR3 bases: TGCGCCAGCAGCTTTGGCCAGGGGGTCAGTTCACCCCTCCACTTT.

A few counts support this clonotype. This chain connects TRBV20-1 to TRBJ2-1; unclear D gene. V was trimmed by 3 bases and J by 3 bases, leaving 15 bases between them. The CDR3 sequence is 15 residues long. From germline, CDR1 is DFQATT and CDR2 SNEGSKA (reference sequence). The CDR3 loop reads CSARSPLRNYNEQFF. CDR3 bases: TGCAGTGCTAGGTCCCCCCTCCGGAACTACAATGAGCAGTTCTTC.

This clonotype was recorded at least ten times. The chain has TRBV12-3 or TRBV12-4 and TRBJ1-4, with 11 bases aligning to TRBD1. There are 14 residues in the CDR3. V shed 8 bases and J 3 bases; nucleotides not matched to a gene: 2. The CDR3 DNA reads TGTGCCAGCGGACAGGGGGCACCTAATGAAAAACTGTTTTTT. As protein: CASGQGAPNEKLFF.

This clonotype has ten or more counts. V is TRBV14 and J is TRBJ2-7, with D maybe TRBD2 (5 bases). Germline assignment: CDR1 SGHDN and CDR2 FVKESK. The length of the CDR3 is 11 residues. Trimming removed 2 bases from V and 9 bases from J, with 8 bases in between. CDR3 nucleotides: TGTGCCAGCAGCCAAAGACGGGGGCAGTACTTC. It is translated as CASSQRRGQYF.

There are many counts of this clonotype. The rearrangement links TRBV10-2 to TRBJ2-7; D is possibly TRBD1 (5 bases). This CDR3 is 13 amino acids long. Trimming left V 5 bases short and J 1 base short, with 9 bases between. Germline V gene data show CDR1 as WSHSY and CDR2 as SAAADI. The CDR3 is CASSSGQSYEQYF. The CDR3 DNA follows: TGCGCCAGCAGTTCAGGGCAGTCCTACGAGCAGTACTTC.

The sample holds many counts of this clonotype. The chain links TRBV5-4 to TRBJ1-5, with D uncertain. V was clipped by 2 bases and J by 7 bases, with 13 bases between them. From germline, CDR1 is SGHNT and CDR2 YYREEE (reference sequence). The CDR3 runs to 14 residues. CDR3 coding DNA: TGTGCCAGCAGCTTTGACCCAGGCGGGCAGCCCCAGCATTTT. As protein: CASSFDPGGQPQHF.

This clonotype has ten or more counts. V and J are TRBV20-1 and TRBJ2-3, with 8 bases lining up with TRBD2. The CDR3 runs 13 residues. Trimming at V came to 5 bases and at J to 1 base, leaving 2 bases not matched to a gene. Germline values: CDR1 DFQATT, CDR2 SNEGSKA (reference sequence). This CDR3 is CSAQAGGTDTQYF. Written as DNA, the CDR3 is TGCAGTGCTCAAGCGGGGGGCACAGATACGCAGTATTTT.

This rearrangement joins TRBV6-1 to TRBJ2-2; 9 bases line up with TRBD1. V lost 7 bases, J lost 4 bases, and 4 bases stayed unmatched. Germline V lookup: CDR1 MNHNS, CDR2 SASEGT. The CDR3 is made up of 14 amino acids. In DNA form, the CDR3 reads TGTGCCAGCACCCGGGACAGGGCCACCGGGGAGCTGTTTTTT. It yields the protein CASTRDRATGELFF.

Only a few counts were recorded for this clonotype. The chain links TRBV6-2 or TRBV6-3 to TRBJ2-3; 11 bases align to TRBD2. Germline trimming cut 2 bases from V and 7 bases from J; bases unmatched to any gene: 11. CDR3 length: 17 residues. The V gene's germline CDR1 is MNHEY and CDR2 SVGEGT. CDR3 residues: CASSYHMTSGTSHTQYF. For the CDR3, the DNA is TGTGCCAGCAGTTACCACATGACTAGCGGGACCTCGCATACGCAGTATTTT.

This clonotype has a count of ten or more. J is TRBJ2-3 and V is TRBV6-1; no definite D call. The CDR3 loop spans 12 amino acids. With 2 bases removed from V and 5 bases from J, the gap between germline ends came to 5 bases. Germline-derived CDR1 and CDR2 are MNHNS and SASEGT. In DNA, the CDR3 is TGTGCCAGCAGTGAATCTAGAGATACGCAGTATTTT. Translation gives CASSESRDTQYF.